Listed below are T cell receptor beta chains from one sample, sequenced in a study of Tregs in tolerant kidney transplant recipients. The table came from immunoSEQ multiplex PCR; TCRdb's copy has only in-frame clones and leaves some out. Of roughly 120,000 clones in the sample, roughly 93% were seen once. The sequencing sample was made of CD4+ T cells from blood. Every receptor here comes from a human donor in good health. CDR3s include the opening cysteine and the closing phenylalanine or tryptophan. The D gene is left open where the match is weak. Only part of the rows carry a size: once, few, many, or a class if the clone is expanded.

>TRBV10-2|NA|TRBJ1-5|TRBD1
CASKPGTANQPQHF
TGCGCCAGCAAGCCGGGGACAGCAAATCAGCCCCAGCATTTT
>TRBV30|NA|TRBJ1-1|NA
CAWSVSYMNTEAFF
TGTGCCTGGAGTGTAAGCTACATGAACACTGAAGCTTTCTTT
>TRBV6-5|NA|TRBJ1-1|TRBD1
CASSPGTEMNTEAFF
TGTGCCAGCAGTCCCGGGACAGAGATGAACACTGAAGCTTTCTTT
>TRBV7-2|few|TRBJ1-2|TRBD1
CASSLADRVANYGYTF
TGTGCCAGCAGCTTAGCGGACAGGGTAGCTAACTATGGCTACACCTTC
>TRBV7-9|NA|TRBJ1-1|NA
CASSLGQEKAFF
TGTGCCAGCAGCTTGGGACAAGAAAAAGCTTTCTTT
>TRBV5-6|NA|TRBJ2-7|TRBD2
CASGAGNGYEQYF
TGTGCCAGCGGAGCGGGAAATGGCTACGAGCAGTACTTC
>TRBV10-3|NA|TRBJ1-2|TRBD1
CAITGGPYGYTF
TGTGCCATCACAGGGGGTCCTTATGGCTACACCTTC
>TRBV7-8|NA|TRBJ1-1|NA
CASSLGAYMNTEAFF
TGTGCCAGCAGCTTAGGGGCGTATATGAACACTGAAGCTTTCTTT
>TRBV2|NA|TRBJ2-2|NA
CASSLGSGSPTGELFF
TGTGCCAGCAGTCTAGGGTCAGGCAGTCCCACCGGGGAGCTGTTTTTT
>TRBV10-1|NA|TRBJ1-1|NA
CASSEIGTSQRAFF
TGCGCCAGCAGTGAGATCGGGACGAGTCAACGAGCTTTCTTT
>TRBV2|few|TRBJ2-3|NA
CASSYTDTQYF
TGTGCCAGCAGTTACACAGATACGCAGTATTTT
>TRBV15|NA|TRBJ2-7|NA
CATSRDVGLSYEQYF
TGTGCCACCAGCAGAGATGTGGGGCTCTCCTACGAGCAGTACTTC
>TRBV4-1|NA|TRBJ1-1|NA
CASSRTPGQNTEAFF
TGCGCCAGCAGCCGAACCCCGGGACAGAACACTGAAGCTTTCTTT
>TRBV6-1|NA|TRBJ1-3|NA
CASSTSGTGNTIYF
TGTGCCAGCAGTACCTCAGGGACTGGAAACACCATATATTTT
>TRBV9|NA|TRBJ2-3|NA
CASSTRAGDTQYF
TGTGCCAGCAGCACAAGAGCAGGAGATACGCAGTATTTT
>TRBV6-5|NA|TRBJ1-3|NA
CASSYRGSGNTIYF
TGTGCCAGCAGTTACAGGGGCTCTGGAAACACCATATATTTT
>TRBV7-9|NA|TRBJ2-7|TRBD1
CASSTDRGSSYEQYF
TGTGCCAGCAGCACCGACAGGGGGAGCTCCTACGAGCAGTACTTC
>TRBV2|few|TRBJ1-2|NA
CARRGGPHGYTF
TGTGCCAGAAGGGGGGGGCCCCATGGCTACACCTTC
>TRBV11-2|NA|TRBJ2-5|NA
CASSLAPSDQETQYF
TGTGCCAGCAGCTTAGCCCCTAGCGACCAAGAGACCCAGTACTTC
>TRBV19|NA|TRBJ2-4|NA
CASSIPGSLAKNIQYF
TGTGCCAGTAGTATCCCCGGCAGCCTAGCCAAAAACATTCAGTACTTC
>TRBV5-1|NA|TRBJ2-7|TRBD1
CASASRQGPFREQYF
TGCGCCAGCGCATCCAGACAGGGTCCCTTTCGCGAGCAGTACTTC
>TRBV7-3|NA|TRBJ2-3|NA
CASSLTRDLGADTQYF
TGTGCCAGCAGCTTAACCCGGGACCTAGGGGCAGATACGCAGTATTTT
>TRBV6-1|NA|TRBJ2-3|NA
CASTLGRGPDTQYF
TGTGCCAGCACCCTAGGCAGAGGTCCAGATACGCAGTATTTT
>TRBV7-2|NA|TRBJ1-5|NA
CASSLVPGNQPQHF
TGTGCCAGCAGCTTAGTGCCAGGGAATCAGCCCCAGCATTTT
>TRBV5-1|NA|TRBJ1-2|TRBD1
CASSPSIGQGNYGYTF
TGCGCCAGCAGCCCGTCTATCGGACAGGGGAACTATGGCTACACCTTC
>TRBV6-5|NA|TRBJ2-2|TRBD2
CASTGLAGNTGELFF
TGTGCCAGCACCGGACTAGCGGGGAACACCGGGGAGCTGTTTTTT
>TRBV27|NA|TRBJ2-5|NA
CATAGQPRETQYF
TGTGCCACTGCCGGTCAACCAAGGGAGACCCAGTACTTC
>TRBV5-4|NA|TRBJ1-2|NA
CASSAARNYGYTF
TGTGCCAGCAGCGCCGCTCGGAACTATGGCTACACCTTC
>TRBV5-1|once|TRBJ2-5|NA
CASSRDDRQETQYF
TGCGCCAGCAGCCGGGACGACCGACAAGAGACCCAGTACTTC
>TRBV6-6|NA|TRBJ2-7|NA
CASSYSDSYEQYF
TGTGCCAGCAGTTACTCGGACAGTTACGAGCAGTACTTC
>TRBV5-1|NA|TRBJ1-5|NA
CASSLGAGNQPQHF
TGCGCCAGCAGCTTGGGGGCGGGCAATCAGCCCCAGCATTTT
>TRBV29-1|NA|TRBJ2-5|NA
CSVESHPGETQYF
TGCAGCGTTGAAAGTCACCCTGGGGAGACCCAGTACTTC
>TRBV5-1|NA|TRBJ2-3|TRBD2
CASSLVVSGGADTQYF
TGCGCCAGCAGCTTGGTCGTTAGCGGGGGCGCAGATACGCAGTATTTT
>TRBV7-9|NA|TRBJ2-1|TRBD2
CASSLVGGGLLNEQFF
TGTGCCAGCAGCTTAGTCGGCGGGGGGCTACTCAATGAGCAGTTCTTC
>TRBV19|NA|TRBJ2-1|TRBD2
CASSTSLGGRQFF
TGTGCCAGTAGTACCTCATTGGGGGGGAGACAGTTCTTC
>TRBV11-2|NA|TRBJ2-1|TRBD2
CASSLGSGGVNEQFF
TGTGCCAGCAGCTTAGGTAGCGGGGGGGTTAATGAGCAGTTCTTC
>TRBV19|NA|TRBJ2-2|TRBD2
CASRTSGSMAGELFF
TGTGCCAGTAGAACTAGCGGGAGTATGGCCGGGGAGCTGTTTTTT
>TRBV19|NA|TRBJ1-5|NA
CASRRYPQGGNQPQHF
TGTGCCAGTAGACGCTACCCACAGGGCGGCAATCAGCCCCAGCATTTT
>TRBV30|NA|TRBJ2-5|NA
CAWSLDLIQETQYF
TGTGCCTGGAGTCTGGACCTGATACAAGAGACCCAGTACTTC
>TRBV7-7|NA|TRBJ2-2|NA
CASSLEASTGELFF
TGTGCCAGCAGCTTAGAGGCTAGCACCGGGGAGCTGTTTTTT
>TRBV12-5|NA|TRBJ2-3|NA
CASGPDSTDTQYF
TGTGCTAGTGGTCCAGACAGCACAGATACGCAGTATTTT
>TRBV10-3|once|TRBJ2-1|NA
CAISEGGVYNEQFF
TGTGCCATCAGTGAAGGCGGGGTCTACAATGAGCAGTTCTTC
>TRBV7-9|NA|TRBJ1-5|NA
CASSALAGRNQPQHF
TGTGCCAGCAGCGCCTTGGCGGGTAGAAATCAGCCCCAGCATTTT
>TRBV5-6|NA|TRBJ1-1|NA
CASSLVRNPKLNTEAFF
TGTGCCAGCAGCTTGGTACGTAACCCAAAATTGAACACTGAAGCTTTCTTT
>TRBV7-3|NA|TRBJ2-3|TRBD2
CASSLLAGGTDTQYF
TGTGCCAGCAGCCTCCTAGCGGGGGGCACAGATACGCAGTATTTT